This T cell receptor beta chain was sequenced during a study of Tregs in tolerant kidney transplant recipients. Study-wide points: Antigen-driven expansion was suggested because donor-specific Tregs expanded more than all Tregs in tolerant patients. The small number of patients limits these findings pending further validation.

The germline gives CDR1 LNHDA, CDR2 SQIVND (reference sequence). J was trimmed by 3 bases and V by 5 bases; bases with no gene match: 7. This CDR3 region has 14 residues. Concerning this clone: Its antigen is unknown. The CDR3 extends 3 residues past the end of the read, so its final part is completed from the germline J gene.

Repertoires were generated with immunoSEQ multiplex PCR, while TCRdb's copy carries only in-frame clones and drops some. This table holds 14,000 or so clones. Related graft donors supplied nonmyeloablative bone marrow transplants, and mixed chimerism was transient. Unstimulated Tregs (CD4+CD25+CD127-) and CD4+CD25- non-Tregs were sorted from PBMCs. Source: CD8+ T cells from blood (PBMCs), taken 6 months after the transplant. The TCR comes from a human patient who received a combined kidney and bone marrow transplant. Part of the T cell pool may stem from the graft donor. The chain links TRBV19 to TRBJ2-7, with 7 bases fitting TRBD1. CDR3 bases read: TGTGCCAGTAGTGCTGCCGGGACAGACTACGAG. This codes for CASSAAGTDYE. The CDR3 in its entirety is CASSAAGTDYEQYF.